The 4 T cell receptor beta chains listed next were all sequenced from one sample in a study of blood T cell repertoires in COVID-19. The data were produced by immunoSEQ multiplex PCR, yet TCRdb's version contains in-frame clones alone and is incomplete. Counted here are 200,000 to 250,000 clones, around 88% occurring once; the ten biggest clones make up under 1.5%. The sequenced sample was peripheral blood. These receptors all stem from an elderly man with acute or convalescent COVID-19.

This rearrangement joins TRBV28 to TRBJ1-5; TRBD1 aligns across 10 bases. Losses at the gene ends were 6 bases for V and 2 bases for J; bases not matched to a gene: 7. Germline loops: CDR1 MDHEN, CDR2 SYDVKM. The CDR3 extends over 16 amino acids. The CDR3 region is CASSATGGAGNQPQHF. The CDR3 region has the DNA TGTGCCAGCAGCGCGACAGGGGGCGCAGGCAATCAGCCCCAGCATTTT. Drawing the rest from reference TRBV28 and TRBJ1-5, the complete variable domain is DVKVTQSSRYLVKRTGEKVFLECVQDMDHENMFWYRQDPGLGLRLIYFSYDVKMKEKGDIPEGYSVSREKKERFSLILESASTNQTSMYLCASSATGGAGNQPQHFGDGTRLSIL.

The chain uses TRBV2 and TRBJ2-7; no clear D. The germline V gene encodes CDR1 SNHLY and CDR2 FYNNEI. Trimming removed 8 bases from V and 3 bases from J, with 11 bases in between. The CDR3 length is 12 residues. The CDR3 region is CASGSQFYEQYF. The CDR3 bases are TGTGCCAGCGGCTCTCAGTTCTACGAGCAGTACTTC.

V and J are TRBV5-1 and TRBJ1-5, with D possibly being TRBD1 (5 bases). Germline CDR1 is SGHRS and CDR2 is YFSETQ. This CDR3 has 15 amino acids. V dropped 4 bases and J dropped 3 bases, with 14 bases sitting between them. The CDR3 here is CASSQGREANQPQHF. CDR3 nucleotides: TGCGCCAGCAGCCAGGGAAGGGAGGCCAATCAGCCCCAGCATTTT.

The chain carries TRBV28 and TRBJ1-3, with a possible D match to TRBD1 (5 bases). V lost 5 bases to trimming and J lost 5 bases, with 10 bases between them. The CDR3 consists of 13 residues. Germline V gives CDR1 MDHEN, CDR2 SYDVKM. CDR3 loop: CASSGPGRNTIYF. CDR3 in DNA: TGTGCCAGCAGTGGTCCAGGGCGAAACACCATATATTTT.